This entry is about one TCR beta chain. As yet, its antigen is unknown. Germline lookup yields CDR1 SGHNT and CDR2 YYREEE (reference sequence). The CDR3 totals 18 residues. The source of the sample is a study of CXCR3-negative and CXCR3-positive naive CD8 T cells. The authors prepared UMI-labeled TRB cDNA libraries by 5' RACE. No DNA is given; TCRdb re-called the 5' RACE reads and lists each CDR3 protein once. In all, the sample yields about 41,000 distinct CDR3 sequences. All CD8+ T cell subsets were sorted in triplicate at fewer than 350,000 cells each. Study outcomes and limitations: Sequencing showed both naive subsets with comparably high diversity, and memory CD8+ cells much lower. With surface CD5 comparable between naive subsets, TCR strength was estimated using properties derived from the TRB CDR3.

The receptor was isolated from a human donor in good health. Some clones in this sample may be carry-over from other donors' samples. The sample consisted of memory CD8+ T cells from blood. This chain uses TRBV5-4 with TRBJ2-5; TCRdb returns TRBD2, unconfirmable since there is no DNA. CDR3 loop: CASSLWLAGGNMKETQYF.